The T cell receptor beta chain described here comes from a study of Ad26.COV2.S vaccination and SARS-CoV-2 variants. Only in-frame clones appear in the TCRdb table, and some are missing; sequencing was by immunoSEQ multiplex PCR. The profile shows hundreds of thousands of clones, 83% of them singletons. CDR1 is SGDLS and CDR2 is YYNGEE in the germline V gene. The ends were cut back, 7 bases at V and 1 base at J, with 11 bases in the middle. The CDR3 covers 13 residues. Treatment specified: 15 to 20 received Ad26.COV2.S at low or high dose, single or two shots; about 5 received placebo; per-sample allocation not given. The samples were gathered on day 63 after the first injection of vaccine or placebo. This clone was seen just once.

This receptor was obtained from a person aged 18-65 years who received the Ad26.COV2.S COVID-19 vaccine or a placebo. The source material was peripheral blood, sampled in a trial of Ad26.COV2.S vaccine versus placebo. V is TRBV9 and J is TRBJ2-5; D perhaps matches TRBD2 (6 bases). The DNA for the CDR3 is TGTGCCAGCCAGGCGGGGTTCCAAGAGACCCAGTACTTC. Residues: CASQAGFQETQYF.